The 2 T cell receptor beta chains below come from one sample, sequenced in a study of regulatory T cells in long-lasting Graves disease. Time point given: newly diagnosed GD, antithyroid drugs for less than 3 months. After RNA was extracted from PBMCs, the TCR library was made from it. Arm-PCR of CDR3 regions and iRepertoire HTBI primers were used to build TCR beta libraries. TCRdb reprocessed the multiplex PCR reads via MiXCR and lists one record per CDR3 protein. The table shows around 250,000 distinct CDR3 sequences, with about 19% occurring only once. The specimen comprised peripheral blood mononuclear cells (PBMCs), sampled at new diagnosis, from a patient treated with antithyroid drugs. The receptors derive from a female donor with Graves disease.

This clonotype was observed many times. V is TRBV11-3 and J is TRBJ1-4; 9 positions match TRBD1. The CDR3 spans 15 residues. J was trimmed by 7 bases and V by 2 bases; bases with no gene match: 5. The germline CDR1 and CDR2 sequences are SGHNT and YENEEA. CDR3 in DNA: TGTGCCAGCAGCTTAATTGGGACAGGGCGTGAAAAACTGTTTTTT. Translating gives CASSLIGTGREKLFF.

The table lists this clonotype with many counts. The gene calls are TRBV27 and TRBJ2-2; D possibly corresponds to TRBD1 (5 bases). CDR1 and CDR2 from the germline V gene are MNHEY and SMNVEV (reference sequence). The CDR3 loop spans 13 amino acids. The V end lost 2 bases, the J end lost 8 bases, and 9 bases lay between the germline ends. CDR3 in DNA: TGTGCCAGCAGTTTAGCAGGGTTGGGGGAGCTGTTTTTT. Translated, it gives CASSLAGLGELFF.